The sample holds many counts of the clone carrying this TCR beta chain. This sample stems from a study of T cells in Graves' hyperthyroidism and ophthalmopathy. V was shortened by 8 bases and J by 2 bases, with 18 bases between the two germline ends. The germline V gene has CDR1 SGHTA and CDR2 FQGTGA. CDR3 size: 15 residues. TCR beta CDR3 sequences were amplified from RNA transcripts. A first-round RT-PCR of the TCR CDR3 used the HTBI primer set. A single record per CDR3 protein comes from TCRdb applying MiXCR to the multiplex PCR reads. The data contain 300,000 to 400,000 distinct CDR3 sequences, over 20% of them singletons. Diagnoses were made from clinical symptoms, serum measures (thyroxine and TRAb), thyroid ultrasound and orbital computed tomography.

The clonotype was recovered from a woman aged 45 to 65 with Graves' hyperthyroidism. The sample was blood. This chain joins TRBV7-3 and TRBJ2-5; tentative D call: TRBD2 (5 bases). The CDR3, as DNA: TGTGCCAGCTCTATAAGCGGAGCGACTCAAGAGACCCAGTACTTC. This encodes CASSISGATQETQYF.